The rows below give T cell receptor beta chains drawn from one sample of a study of cytomegalovirus exposure and HLA in healthy donors. TCRdb's table, derived via immunoSEQ multiplex PCR, lists solely in-frame clones and lacks some. The sample lists around 190,000 clones; about 9% were seen once. The source material was PBMCs. The receptors shown here come from a woman younger than 45 in good health and CMV-seropositive. Both conserved end residues are part of each CDR3. A D gene is named only where the DNA matches it firmly. Rows may omit the clone size; those that give it use once, few, many or a size class.

V	size	J	D	CDR3	DNA
TRBV5-1	-	TRBJ1-4	TRBD1	CASSTGATVEKLFF	TGCGCCAGCAGCACAGGGGCGACTGTGGAAAAACTGTTTTTT
TRBV4-1	few	TRBJ2-7	-	CASSPGLSYEQYF	TGCGCCAGCAGCCCCGGACTATCTTACGAGCAGTACTTC
TRBV5-1	-	TRBJ2-5	TRBD1	CASSESTGMREETQYF	TGCGCCAGCAGCGAATCGACAGGGATGAGAGAAGAGACCCAGTACTTC
TRBV25-1	few	TRBJ2-4	TRBD1	CASSGTGSQIAKNIQYF	TGTGCCAGCAGTGGGACAGGGTCCCAAATAGCCAAAAACATTCAGTACTTC
TRBV6-5	-	TRBJ2-5	-	CASSPTQGYLKTQYF	TGTGCCAGCAGTCCGACACAGGGCTACCTAAAGACCCAGTACTTC
TRBV15	few	TRBJ2-7	TRBD2	CATSRDGGSIYEQYF	TGTGCCACCAGCAGAGATGGCGGGAGTATCTACGAGCAGTACTTC
TRBV2	few	TRBJ2-7	TRBD2	CASSEGSGRSYEQYF	TGTGCCAGCAGTGAAGGGTCCGGGAGGTCCTACGAGCAGTACTTC
TRBV6-5	-	TRBJ2-5	TRBD2	CASSYQLAGQETQYF	TGTGCCAGCAGCTACCAACTAGCGGGACAAGAGACCCAGTACTTC
TRBV11-3	-	TRBJ2-7	TRBD1	CASSRDSSYEQYF	TGTGCCAGCAGCCGGGACAGCTCCTACGAGCAGTACTTC
TRBV5-1	-	TRBJ2-2	TRBD1	CASSLGPRQGAGELFF	TGCGCCAGCAGCTTGGGGCCCAGACAGGGGGCCGGGGAGCTGTTTTTT
TRBV5-1	-	TRBJ2-7	-	CASSLGTASEQYF	TGCGCCAGCAGCTTGGGGACAGCCAGCGAGCAGTACTTC
TRBV6-5	few	TRBJ2-3	-	CASSYRGGRTDTQYF	TGTGCCAGCAGTTATCGAGGAGGGAGAACAGATACGCAGTATTTT
TRBV10-3	-	TRBJ2-1	-	CAISDPSQAPSSYNEQFF	TGTGCCATCAGTGACCCATCACAGGCCCCAAGCTCCTACAATGAGCAGTTCTTC
TRBV18	few	TRBJ1-1	TRBD1	CASSPRDRNMPEAFF	TGTGCCAGCTCTCCTAGGGACAGGAACATGCCTGAAGCTTTCTTT
TRBV25-1	few	TRBJ2-7	TRBD1	CASSEYGTGVNEQYF	TGTGCCAGCAGTGAATACGGGACAGGGGTTAACGAGCAGTACTTC
TRBV30	-	TRBJ1-5	TRBD1	CAWSVGTGRNPQHF	TGTGCCTGGAGTGTAGGGACAGGGAGAAACCCCCAGCATTTT
TRBV2	few	TRBJ2-2	-	CASSEALRYTGELFF	TGTGCCAGCAGTGAGGCTCTCAGATACACCGGGGAGCTGTTTTTT
TRBV18	-	TRBJ1-1	TRBD1	CASSPQGRTGKAEAFF	TGTGCCAGCTCACCACAGGGCCGGACAGGGAAGGCTGAAGCTTTCTTT
TRBV4-1	few	TRBJ2-6	-	CASSQVGGAGANVLTF	TGCGCCAGCAGCCAAGTAGGAGGGGCTGGGGCCAACGTCCTGACTTTC
TRBV30	few	TRBJ2-7	-	CAWSQGSGLLYEQYF	TGTGCCTGGAGTCAGGGCAGCGGGCTCCTTTACGAGCAGTACTTC
TRBV6-6	-	TRBJ1-1	TRBD1	CASSRTGADTEAFF	TGTGCCAGCAGTCGGACAGGGGCGGACACTGAAGCTTTCTTT
TRBV7-2	few	TRBJ2-5	-	CASSFPDLQETQYF	TGTGCCAGCAGCTTCCCTGACTTACAAGAGACCCAGTACTTC
TRBV10-1	-	TRBJ2-6	-	CASSDPTEAGANVLTF	TGCGCCAGCAGTGACCCGACAGAGGCTGGGGCCAACGTCCTGACTTTC
TRBV10-3	-	TRBJ1-2	TRBD1	CAIRTGEDYGYTF	TGTGCCATTCGGACAGGGGAGGACTATGGCTACACCTTC
TRBV11-3	-	TRBJ2-3	TRBD2	CASSLRAGGGTDTQYF	TGTGCCAGCAGCCTTCGAGCGGGGGGGGGCACAGATACGCAGTATTTT